This TCR beta chain was obtained from a study of response to subunit inactivated influenza vaccine. Study observations and caveats: The authors offered the suggestion that each seasonal influenza vaccination recruits few new T cells.

TCRdb processed the RT-PCR reads anew with MiXCR; each CDR3 protein has one entry. The top ten clones hold 1.9% of a sample with roughly 500,000 distinct CDR3 sequences, roughly 25% of them seen once. This clonotype was seen a handful of times. Its antigen is unidentified. This TCR was recovered from a man aged 45 to 65 who received an inactivated influenza vaccine. Specimen: CD4+ T cells sorted from PBMCs, collected around 5 days after vaccination.

CDR3 residues: CASSPTANNEQFF. In DNA, the CDR3 is TGTGCCAGCAGTCCGACAGCAAACAATGAGCAGTTCTTC. The rearrangement links TRBV12-3 or TRBV12-4 to TRBJ2-1, with D possibly matching TRBD1 (5 bases). Trimming stripped 5 bases from V and 5 bases from J, with 10 bases between. CDR3 size: 13 residues.